A selection of T cell receptor beta chains follows, all from one sample in a study of shared clonotypes between healthy human individuals. Some clones are missing from TCRdb's copy, which holds only in-frame ones; the method was immunoSEQ multiplex PCR. This table has around 500,000 clones, approximately 80% appearing once. Sequenced sample: PBMCs. These receptors were taken from a woman in her 40s in good health. Some clones in this sample may be carry-over from other donors' samples. Each CDR3 is given with its conserved first and last residue. Each record gives: D gene, V gene, J gene, CDR3 DNA, CDR3 protein. D genes are given only for firm matches.

d_call: -
v_call: TRBV14
j_call: TRBJ2-1
cdr3_nt: TGTGCCAGCAGCCAGTTGTCGATCGATGAGCAGTTCTTC
cdr3_aa: CASSQLSIDEQFF

d_call: -
v_call: TRBV7-6
j_call: TRBJ1-4
cdr3_nt: TGTGCCAGCAGCTTAAACGGGGGGCACACTAATGAAAAACTGTTTTTT
cdr3_aa: CASSLNGGHTNEKLFF

d_call: TRBD2
v_call: TRBV18
j_call: TRBJ2-3
cdr3_nt: TGTGCCAGCTCAACCAGAACTAGCGGGACATCCACAGATACGCAGTATTTT
cdr3_aa: CASSTRTSGTSTDTQYF

d_call: -
v_call: TRBV5-1
j_call: TRBJ2-3
cdr3_nt: TGCGCCAGCAGCTTCGAATGGCCTAGCACAGATACGCAGTATTTT
cdr3_aa: CASSFEWPSTDTQYF

d_call: TRBD2
v_call: TRBV6-5
j_call: TRBJ2-1
cdr3_nt: TGTGCCAGCAGTTACCTCGGGAGGGCCTCCAATGAGCAGTTCTTC
cdr3_aa: CASSYLGRASNEQFF

d_call: -
v_call: TRBV7-8
j_call: TRBJ2-1
cdr3_nt: TGTGCCAGCAGCTTAATGGGGAATGAGCAGTTCTTC
cdr3_aa: CASSLMGNEQFF

d_call: -
v_call: TRBV5-1
j_call: TRBJ2-7
cdr3_nt: TGCGCCAGCAGCTTTTCCAGGTCCTACGAGCAGTACTTC
cdr3_aa: CASSFSRSYEQYF

d_call: -
v_call: TRBV7-7
j_call: TRBJ2-2
cdr3_nt: TGTGCTAGCAGCTTGTCGTCAGCCCACACCGGGGAGCTGTTTTTT
cdr3_aa: CASSLSSAHTGELFF

d_call: TRBD1
v_call: TRBV7-8
j_call: TRBJ1-5
cdr3_nt: TGTGCCAGCAGCTTAGCGGGACAGGGTAACAATCAGCCCCAGCATTTT
cdr3_aa: CASSLAGQGNNQPQHF

d_call: TRBD1
v_call: TRBV30
j_call: TRBJ1-1
cdr3_nt: TGTGCCTGGAGTCCTGACAGGGAGGCTGAAGCTTTCTTT
cdr3_aa: CAWSPDREAEAFF

d_call: -
v_call: TRBV5-1
j_call: TRBJ1-3
cdr3_nt: TGCGCCAGCAGCCCGCCGGGTGGGTCTGGAAACACCATATATTTT
cdr3_aa: CASSPPGGSGNTIYF

d_call: -
v_call: TRBV15
j_call: TRBJ1-5
cdr3_nt: TGTGCCACGCAAGATATCGGGGCAGGTCAGCCCCAGCATTTT
cdr3_aa: CATQDIGAGQPQHF

d_call: TRBD1
v_call: TRBV29-1
j_call: TRBJ2-4
cdr3_nt: TGCAGCGAGGGACAGGCGCCGAGGGGGGCAAACATTCAGTACTTC
cdr3_aa: CSEGQAPRGANIQYF